This T cell receptor beta chain was sequenced in a study of tumor-infiltrating lymphocytes in primary liver carcinoma. Study summary: Every sample contained roughly 3.65 to 7.13 million productive TCRbeta reads, and these numbers were similar from one tissue type to another.

The CDR3 runs to 14 residues. Germline V gives CDR1 SEHNR, CDR2 FQNEAQ (reference sequence). V shed 7 bases, J shed 15 bases, and the junction held 10 bases outside the gene matches. Germline DNA was also extracted, with blood RNA taken from unsorted whole blood. On this clonotype: Its antigen is not identified.

TCR beta cDNA was prepared out of roughly 0.45 ug total RNA by means of a constant-region primer. Investigators got TCR beta libraries out of three nested multiplex PCR rounds, done with slightly modified ARM-PCR. Researchers ran the first two PCR rounds for roughly 10 cycles each with TRBV1-TRBV30 forward primers and a C-beta reverse primer. TCRdb recomputed calls from the multiplex PCR reads with MiXCR, one row per CDR3 protein. The sample comprises 300,000 to 350,000 distinct CDR3 sequences, around 60% of which are singletons, and roughly 6% rests with the top ten. General study findings and limits: Samples, which were bulk and unsorted, did not allow CD4+ and CD8+ repertoires to be compared.

The sequenced sample was peripheral blood. J is TRBJ2-1 and V is TRBV7-9; 15 bases map to TRBD2. The receptor's source is a man aged 35-49 years with primary liver carcinoma and hepatitis B virus infection. CDR3: CASTVGLAGGQLFF. The CDR3 bases are TGTGCCAGCACTGTGGGACTAGCGGGAGGCCAGCTGTTCTTC.